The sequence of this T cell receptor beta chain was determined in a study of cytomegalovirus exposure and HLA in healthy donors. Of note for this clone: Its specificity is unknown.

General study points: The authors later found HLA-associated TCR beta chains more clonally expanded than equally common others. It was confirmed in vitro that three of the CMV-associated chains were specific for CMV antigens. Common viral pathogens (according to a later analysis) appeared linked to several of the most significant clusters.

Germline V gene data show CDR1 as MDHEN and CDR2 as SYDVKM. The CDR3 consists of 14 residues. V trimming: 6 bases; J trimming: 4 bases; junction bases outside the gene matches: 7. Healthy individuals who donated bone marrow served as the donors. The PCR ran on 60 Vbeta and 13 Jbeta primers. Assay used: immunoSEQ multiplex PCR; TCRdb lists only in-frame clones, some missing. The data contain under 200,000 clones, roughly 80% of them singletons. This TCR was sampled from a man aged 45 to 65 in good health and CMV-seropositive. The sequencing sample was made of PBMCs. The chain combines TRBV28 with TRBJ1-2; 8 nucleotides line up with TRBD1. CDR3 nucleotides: TGTGCCAGCAGGAAGACAGGGGAACTCTATGGCTACACCTTC. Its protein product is CASRKTGELYGYTF.